This TCR beta chain was found in a study of blood T cell repertoires in COVID-19. Study-level information: COVID-19 samples from acute and convalescent phases originated in the United States, Italy and Spain. From T cells, B-cell-depleted T cells, or PBMCs came the material, which was cDNA or gDNA.

Authors' methods: Cell counts per sample came from amplifying reference gene primers. Here immunoSEQ multiplex PCR was the method, and the copy in TCRdb shows in-frame clones only, minus some. That table is the source of V, J and clone size, and D and trimming were worked out from the DNA. The sample records over 50,000 clones, 85% to 90% being singletons. The sequence came from a man in his 70s with active COVID-19. The source material was peripheral blood.

The CDR3 DNA sequence: TGTGCCAGCAGCCCGGACACCCTGGGGTACTATGGCTACACCTTC. Its translation: CASSPDTLGYYGYTF. V is TRBV6-5 and J is TRBJ1-2; maybe TRBD1 (5 bases). Germline CDR1 is MNHEY and CDR2 is SVGAGI. This CDR3 comprises 15 residues. Trimming cost V 6 bases and J 3 bases, with 17 bases left between them.